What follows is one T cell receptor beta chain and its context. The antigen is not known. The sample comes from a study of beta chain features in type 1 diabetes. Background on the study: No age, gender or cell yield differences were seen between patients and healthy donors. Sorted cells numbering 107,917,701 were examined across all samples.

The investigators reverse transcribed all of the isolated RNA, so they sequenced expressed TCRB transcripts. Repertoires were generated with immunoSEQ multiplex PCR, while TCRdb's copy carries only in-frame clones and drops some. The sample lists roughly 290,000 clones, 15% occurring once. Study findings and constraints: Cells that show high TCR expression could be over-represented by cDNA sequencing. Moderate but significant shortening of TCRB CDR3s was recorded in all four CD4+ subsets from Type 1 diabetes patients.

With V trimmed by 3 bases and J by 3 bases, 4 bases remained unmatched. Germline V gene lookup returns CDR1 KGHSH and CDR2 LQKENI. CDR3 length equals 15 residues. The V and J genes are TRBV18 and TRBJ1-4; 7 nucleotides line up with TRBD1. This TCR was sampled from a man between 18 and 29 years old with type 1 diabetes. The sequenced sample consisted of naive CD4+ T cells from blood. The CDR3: CASSPRGTANEKLFF. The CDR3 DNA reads TGTGCCAGCTCACCCAGGGGGACGGCTAATGAAAAACTGTTTTTT.